This TCR beta chain was observed in a study of shared clonotypes between healthy human individuals. Per the germline V gene, CDR1 is MDHEN and CDR2 is SYDVKM. CDR3 length equals 14 residues. Trimming removed 7 bases from V and 9 bases from J; junction bases left unmatched: 10. This clone was detected once. Other DNA sequences in this specimen translate into the identical CDR3. In the original processing: ImmunoSEQ output held junction-only sequences without quality scores, so filtering differed. Some clones are missing from TCRdb's copy, which holds only in-frame ones; the method was immunoSEQ multiplex PCR. V, J and clone size are those of that table, while D and trimming were read from the DNA. The sample consists of some 2,100,000 clones, almost 96% of them appearing once.

This chain joins TRBV28 and TRBJ2-7; 12 bases match TRBD1. This receptor was identified in a man in his late teens or twenties in good health. The sequenced sample was naive CD4+ T cells sorted from blood. Subset defined: CD45RA+ positively selected. The CDR3 DNA sequence: TGTGCCAGCACCTACGGGACAGGGGGCACGGGGCAGTACTTC. This codes for CASTYGTGGTGQYF.